This T cell receptor beta chain was identified in a study of long-term antiretroviral therapy in people with HIV. Study-level results: ART preceded a rise in diversity that nonetheless stayed lower than in transplant donor controls. Drawn between the mid-2000s and the late 2010s, the blood was possibly obtained under older ART regimens.

V was shortened by 4 bases and J by 1 base, with 9 bases between the two germline ends. Per germline, CDR1 SGHDT and CDR2 YYEEEE. This CDR3 spans 14 amino acids. One or more pre-ART and two or more post-ART PBMC samples were available from each donor. Samples held about 0.95-10 million cryopreserved PBMC, and DNA extraction followed. Samples were assayed with immunoSEQ v3.0 at survey level. The repertoire was sequenced with immunoSEQ multiplex PCR; TCRdb's copy has only in-frame clones and lacks some. The table has roughly 7,100 clones, more than 65% seen once; the top ten hold under 25%. With regard to this clone: As yet, its antigen is unknown.

This sequence joins TRBV5-6 and TRBJ1-3; D remains unclear. This TCR came from a man aged 40-50 years with HIV. The source material was unsorted PBMCs, sampled 1.1 years after starting antiretroviral therapy. The CDR3, as DNA: TGTGCCAGCAGCCCGACATGGTCTGGAAACACCATATATTTT. As protein: CASSPTWSGNTIYF.